These T cell receptor beta chains were read from a single sample in a study of cytomegalovirus exposure and HLA in healthy donors. Here immunoSEQ multiplex PCR was the method, and the copy in TCRdb shows in-frame clones only, minus some. The table includes 97,000 or so clones, roughly three quarters detected once. The sequencing input was PBMCs. These receptors were collected from a male donor in good health and CMV-seropositive. Both conserved end residues are part of each CDR3. Fields, in order: clone size, J gene, D gene, V gene, CDR3 protein, CDR3 DNA. A D gene is named only where the DNA matches it firmly. Where a row states a size, it is once, few, many or the class of an expanded clone; other rows omit it.

size: -
J: TRBJ2-3
D: -
V: TRBV6-1
CDR3: CASSNGVSQYF
DNA: TGTGCCAGCAGTAACGGTGTATCGCAGTATTTT

size: -
J: TRBJ2-3
D: TRBD2
V: TRBV5-1
CDR3: CASTSVLAGVTDTQYF
DNA: TGCGCCAGCACCAGTGTACTAGCGGGAGTGACAGATACGCAGTATTTT

size: -
J: TRBJ2-1
D: -
V: TRBV29-1
CDR3: CSVGGGRERWGEQFF
DNA: TGCAGCGTTGGTGGGGGGCGGGAGCGTTGGGGAGAGCAGTTCTTC

size: -
J: TRBJ2-7
D: -
V: TRBV19
CDR3: CASSMGHEYEQYF
DNA: TGTGCCAGTAGTATGGGACATGAGTACGAGCAGTACTTC

size: -
J: TRBJ2-2
D: -
V: TRBV7-2
CDR3: CASSLPSTGELFF
DNA: TGTGCCAGCAGCCTGCCTAGTACCGGGGAGCTGTTTTTT

size: -
J: TRBJ1-2
D: -
V: TRBV19
CDR3: CASTTAGYGYTF
DNA: TGTGCCAGTACTACAGCAGGCTATGGCTACACCTTC

size: -
J: TRBJ1-2
D: TRBD1
V: TRBV2
CDR3: CASSDDPGQGSGYTF
DNA: TGTGCCAGCAGTGACGACCCGGGACAGGGAAGCGGCTACACCTTC

size: -
J: TRBJ1-5
D: TRBD1
V: TRBV27
CDR3: CASSLSQGIGQPQHF
DNA: TGTGCCAGCAGTTTATCACAGGGGATAGGTCAGCCCCAGCATTTT

size: -
J: TRBJ1-1
D: -
V: TRBV6-1
CDR3: CASSEQQRGGAFF
DNA: TGTGCCAGCAGTGAACAGCAAAGGGGGGGAGCTTTCTTT

size: few
J: TRBJ2-7
D: TRBD1
V: TRBV6-6
CDR3: CASSYRDRGLGQQYF
DNA: TGTGCCAGCAGTTACCGGGACAGGGGGCTAGGTCAGCAGTACTTC

size: few
J: TRBJ2-7
D: -
V: TRBV28
CDR3: CASNPSLGAYEQYF
DNA: TGTGCCAGCAACCCGAGTCTGGGGGCCTACGAGCAGTACTTC

size: -
J: TRBJ1-5
D: TRBD1
V: TRBV6-6
CDR3: CASSYSMQTGAQPQHF
DNA: TGTGCCAGCAGTTACTCGATGCAGACAGGGGCTCAGCCCCAGCATTTT

size: -
J: TRBJ2-5
D: -
V: TRBV15
CDR3: CATSGRTAPQYF
DNA: TGTGCCACCAGCGGGAGGACGGCCCCCCAGTACTTC

size: -
J: TRBJ1-2
D: -
V: TRBV30
CDR3: CAWSVAGGGYGYTF
DNA: TGTGCCTGGAGTGTAGCGGGGGGCGGCTATGGCTACACCTTC

size: few
J: TRBJ1-5
D: -
V: TRBV28
CDR3: CASTPPLEGSAYQPQHF
DNA: TGTGCCAGCACTCCCCCCCTAGAGGGTTCGGCATATCAGCCCCAGCATTTT

size: -
J: TRBJ1-1
D: -
V: TRBV5-1
CDR3: CASSLGPGGNTEAFF
DNA: TGCGCCAGCAGCTTGGGGCCGGGGGGGAACACTGAAGCTTTCTTT

size: -
J: TRBJ2-3
D: TRBD2
V: TRBV2
CDR3: CASKTSGSTDTQYF
DNA: TGTGCCAGCAAGACTAGCGGGAGCACAGATACGCAGTATTTT